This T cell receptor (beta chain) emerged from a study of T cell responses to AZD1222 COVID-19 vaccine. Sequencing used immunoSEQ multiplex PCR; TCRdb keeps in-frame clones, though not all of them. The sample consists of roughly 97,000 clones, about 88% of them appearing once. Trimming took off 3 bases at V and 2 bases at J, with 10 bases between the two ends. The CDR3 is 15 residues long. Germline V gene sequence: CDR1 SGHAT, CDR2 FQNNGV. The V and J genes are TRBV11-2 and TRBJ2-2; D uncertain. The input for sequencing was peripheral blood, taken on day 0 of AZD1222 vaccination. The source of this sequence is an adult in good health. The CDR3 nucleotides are TGTGCCAGCAGCTTTCAAGGGCAAAACACCGGGGAGCTGTTTTTT. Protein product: CASSFQGQNTGELFF.